This T cell receptor beta chain came from a study of human T cells and chemical hapten exposure. Study overall: Small differences in pooled library volume mainly drove the variation in TCR yields per sample.

Time point indicated: pre-sensitization, week 0. Treatment defined: therapeutic diphenylcyclopropenone sensitization with weekly scalp DPC. One entry per CDR3 protein, called by TCRdb with MiXCR from the RACE reads. The sample carries under 400,000 distinct CDR3 sequences, 4.5% to 6% recorded once. The sequencing here drew on whole blood, taken in connection with sensitization to the hapten diphenylcyclopropenone (DPC). This clonotype originated in a woman aged 45-60 years with alopecia areata. Some clones in this sample may be carry-over from other donors' samples.

CDR3 sequence reads: CASSLYGQGGGYF. CDR3 DNA sequence: TGTGCCAGCAGCCTTTACGGACAGGGCGGCGGATACTTC. The rearrangement links TRBV7-2 to TRBJ2-7, with 8 nucleotides matching TRBD1. The germline V gene has CDR1 SGHTA and CDR2 FQGNSA. The V and J ends lost 5 bases and 13 bases, in that order; junction bases with no gene match: 13. This CDR3 spans 13 amino acids.